This is a list of T cell receptor beta chains from one sample in a study of blood T cell repertoires in COVID-19. Libraries were prepared by immunoSEQ multiplex PCR; TCRdb keeps only in-frame clonotypes and omits some of them. In the table there are around 340,000 clones, approximately 86% of which are singletons. The sequencing sample was made of peripheral blood. These TCRs come from a woman aged 55-69 years with COVID-19, enrolled during active disease. Both conserved end residues are part of each CDR3. The D gene is left open where the match is weak. Clone size, where shown, is once, few, many, or a class for clones that have expanded.

.	TRBV7-2	14	.	TRBJ1-2	TGTGCCAGCAGCTTAGATGAGTTAGGGGTCAACTACACCTTC	CASSLDELGVNYTF
.	TRBV7-3	15	TRBD2	TRBJ2-1	TGTGCCAGCAGCTCCGGGACTAGCGTCCAGGATGAGCAGTTCTTC	CASSSGTSVQDEQFF
.	TRBV5-1	14	TRBD1	TRBJ2-7	TGCGCCAGCACGTCGACAGGGGGCGCGTACGAGCAGTACTTC	CASTSTGGAYEQYF
.	TRBV20-1	18	TRBD2	TRBJ2-3	TGCAGTGCTAGTGCGTGGCTAGCGGGGGGGCCTGGCACAGATACGCAGTATTTT	CSASAWLAGGPGTDTQYF
.	TRBV6-5	13	.	TRBJ2-7	TGTGCCAGCGCCCGATCGGGTCGCTACGAGCAGTACTTC	CASARSGRYEQYF
few	TRBV7-3	16	TRBD1	TRBJ2-7	TGTGCCAGCAGCTCTACAGGGCCTACAGGGGCCCACGAGCAGTACTTC	CASSSTGPTGAHEQYF
.	TRBV11-3	15	.	TRBJ2-1	TGTGCCAGCAGCATAGGGGCTAGCGAATACAATGAGCAGTTCTTC	CASSIGASEYNEQFF
.	TRBV3-1/TRBV3-2	19	TRBD1	TRBJ1-3	TGTGCCAGCAGCCAAGATCAGGCAGGGGGAAAGTTCTCTGGAAACACCATATATTTT	CASSQDQAGGKFSGNTIYF
.	TRBV3-1/TRBV3-2	14	.	TRBJ1-1	TGTGCCAGCAGCCAGGAGGGCATGAACACTGAAGCTTTCTTT	CASSQEGMNTEAFF
.	TRBV12-2	15	.	TRBJ1-1	TGTGCAAGTCGCTTAGCACACAGGGGGAACACTGAAGCTTTCTTT	CASRLAHRGNTEAFF
.	TRBV24-1	16	TRBD1	TRBJ2-7	TGTGCCACCAGTGATTCCCGGACAGGGGTAACCTACGAGCAGTACTTC	CATSDSRTGVTYEQYF
.	TRBV13	17	.	TRBJ2-7	TGTGCCAGCAGCTTAGGGGGAGGCGGAGATTCTCACTACGAGCAGTACTTC	CASSLGGGGDSHYEQYF
.	TRBV18	19	TRBD2	TRBJ2-6	TGTGCCAGCTCACCAAGTTCTATCGGGGGGGCCTCTGGGGCCAACGTCCTGACTTTC	CASSPSSIGGASGANVLTF
.	TRBV2	15	TRBD1	TRBJ2-2	TGTGCCAGCAGCTGGACAGGGGTCAGTTCCGGGGAGCTGTTTTTT	CASSWTGVSSGELFF
.	TRBV11-3	17	.	TRBJ1-1	TGTGCCAGCAGCTTAAGTAGAAGGGGAACTTTGAACACTGAAGCTTTCTTT	CASSLSRRGTLNTEAFF
.	TRBV5-6	15	.	TRBJ2-1	TGTGCCAGCAGTGGGGGGGCTTTAGTCTACAATGAGCAGTTCTTC	CASSGGALVYNEQFF
.	TRBV7-9	16	.	TRBJ2-3	TGTGCCAGCAGCTCGGACAGAATCCTTATCACAGATACGCAGTATTTT	CASSSDRILITDTQYF
.	TRBV9	13	.	TRBJ1-1	TGTGCCAGCAGCGTTTCCAGACAAACCGAAGCTTTCTTT	CASSVSRQTEAFF
.	TRBV2	15	TRBD1	TRBJ1-2	TGTGCCAGCTTACTACAACCGGGACAGGACACTGGCTACACCTTC	CASLLQPGQDTGYTF
.	TRBV6-6	11	.	TRBJ2-7	TGTGCCAGCAGCCACAGCGGCGAGCAGTACTTC	CASSHSGEQYF
.	TRBV7-6	14	.	TRBJ1-4	TGTGCCAGCAGCTTTGGAGGGGCTTTGGAAAAACTGTTTTTT	CASSFGGALEKLFF
.	TRBV10-1	16	.	TRBJ1-6	TGCGCCAGCAGTGAGTCTGGGGCGTTAGAAAATTCACCCCTCCACTTT	CASSESGALENSPLHF
.	TRBV5-1	16	TRBD1	TRBJ2-6	TGCGCCAGCAGCTCGCAGGGGGCGCCTGGGGCCAACGTCCTGACTTTC	CASSSQGAPGANVLTF
.	TRBV6-4	15	TRBD1	TRBJ1-2	TGTGCCAGCAGCTGGGACAGGTCGGCTAACTATGGCTACACCTTC	CASSWDRSANYGYTF
.	TRBV7-3	13	.	TRBJ2-7	TGTGCCAGCAGCTTATTTGGGGGGTACGAGCAGTACTTC	CASSLFGGYEQYF
few	TRBV30	12	.	TRBJ1-2	TGTGCCTGGAGTGCTCGGAACTATGGCTACACCTTC	CAWSARNYGYTF